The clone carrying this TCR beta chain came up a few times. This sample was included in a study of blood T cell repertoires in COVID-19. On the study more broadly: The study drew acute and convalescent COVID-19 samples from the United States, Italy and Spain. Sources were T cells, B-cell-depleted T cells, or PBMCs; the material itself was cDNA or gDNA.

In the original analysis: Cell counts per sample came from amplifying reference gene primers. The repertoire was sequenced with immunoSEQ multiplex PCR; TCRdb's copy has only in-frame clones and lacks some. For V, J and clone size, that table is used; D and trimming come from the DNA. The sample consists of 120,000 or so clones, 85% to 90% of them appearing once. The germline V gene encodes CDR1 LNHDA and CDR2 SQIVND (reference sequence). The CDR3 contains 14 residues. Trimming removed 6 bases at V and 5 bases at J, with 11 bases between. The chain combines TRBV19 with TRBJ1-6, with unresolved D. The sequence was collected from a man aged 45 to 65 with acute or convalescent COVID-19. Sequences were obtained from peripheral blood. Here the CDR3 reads CASSLDGNNSPLHF. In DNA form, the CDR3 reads TGTGCCAGTAGCTTGGACGGGAATAATTCACCCCTCCACTTT.